This T cell receptor beta chain stems from a study of T cells of healthy individuals. TCRdb re-analysed the 5' RACE reads in MiXCR, keeping a single row per CDR3 protein. The table has about 96,000 distinct CDR3 sequences, about 16% seen once. This clonotype was counted a few times. Deletions cut 6 bases from V and 1 base from J, with 12 bases between. The CDR3 is 14 amino acids. Germline V CDR1 and CDR2: MNHEY, SVGAGI. The gene calls are TRBV6-5 and TRBJ1-1; unclear D gene. The TCR sequence derives from a human donor in good health. The CDR3 loop is CASSSYDKNTEAFF. CDR3 coding DNA: TGTGCCAGCAGCAGCTACGACAAGAACACTGAAGCTTTCTTT.